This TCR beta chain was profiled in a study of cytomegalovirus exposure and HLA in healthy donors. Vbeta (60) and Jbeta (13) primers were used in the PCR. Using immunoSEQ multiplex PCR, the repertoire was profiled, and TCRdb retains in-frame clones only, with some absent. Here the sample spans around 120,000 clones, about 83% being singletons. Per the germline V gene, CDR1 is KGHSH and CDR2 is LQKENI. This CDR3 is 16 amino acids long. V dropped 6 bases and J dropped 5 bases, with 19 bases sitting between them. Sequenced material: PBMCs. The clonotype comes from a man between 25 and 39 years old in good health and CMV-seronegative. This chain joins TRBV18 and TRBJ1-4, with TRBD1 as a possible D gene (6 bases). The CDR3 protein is CASSQARTGGNEKLFF. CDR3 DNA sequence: TGTGCCAGCTCGCAAGCCCGGACGGGGGGCAATGAAAAACTGTTTTTT.